A selection of T cell receptor beta chains follows, all from one sample in a study of blood T cell repertoires in COVID-19. The assay was immunoSEQ multiplex PCR, and TCRdb's table has in-frame clones only and misses some. The repertoire holds approximately 300,000 clones, with 85% to 90% as singletons. Sequencing was carried out using peripheral blood. These receptors all come from a man between 25 and 39 years old with acute or convalescent COVID-19. Each CDR3 is given with its conserved first and last residue. A D gene is named only where the DNA matches it firmly. Clone size, where shown, is once, few, many, or a class for clones that have expanded.

J gene: TRBJ2-3; clone size: -; D gene: TRBD2; V gene: TRBV9; CDR3 protein: CASSVSTSGGARDTQYF; CDR3 DNA: TGTGCCAGCAGCGTATCCACTAGCGGGGGGGCGAGGGATACGCAGTATTTT
J gene: TRBJ2-2; clone size: few; D gene: TRBD2; V gene: TRBV18; CDR3 protein: CASSPLAGVRGTGELFF; CDR3 DNA: TGTGCCAGCTCACCACTAGCGGGAGTGCGGGGTACCGGGGAGCTGTTTTTT
J gene: TRBJ2-7; clone size: -; D gene: -; V gene: TRBV11-2; CDR3 protein: CASSGLSKDSLTYEQYF; CDR3 DNA: TGTGCCAGCAGCGGATTATCGAAGGACAGCTTGACCTACGAGCAGTACTTC
J gene: TRBJ1-5; clone size: -; D gene: -; V gene: TRBV6-5; CDR3 protein: CASSRTPDSNQPQHF; CDR3 DNA: TGTGCCAGCAGTAGGACACCCGATAGCAATCAGCCCCAGCATTTT
J gene: TRBJ1-1; clone size: -; D gene: -; V gene: TRBV18; CDR3 protein: CASSPSGVPGEAFF; CDR3 DNA: TGTGCCAGCTCACCCTCGGGTGTTCCGGGGGAAGCTTTCTTT
J gene: TRBJ2-2; clone size: -; D gene: TRBD1; V gene: TRBV5-1; CDR3 protein: CASTIAWDRTTGELFF; CDR3 DNA: TGCGCCAGCACAATCGCCTGGGACAGGACCACCGGGGAGCTGTTTTTT
J gene: TRBJ1-1; clone size: -; D gene: -; V gene: TRBV18; CDR3 protein: CASSPQRGERMNTEAFF; CDR3 DNA: TGTGCCAGCTCACCGCAGCGGGGCGAGAGGATGAACACTGAAGCTTTCTTT
J gene: TRBJ2-2; clone size: -; D gene: TRBD2; V gene: TRBV7-3; CDR3 protein: CASSQLAGNLNTGELFF; CDR3 DNA: TGTGCCAGCAGCCAACTAGCGGGGAATTTGAACACCGGGGAGCTGTTTTTT
J gene: TRBJ2-5; clone size: -; D gene: -; V gene: TRBV3-1/TRBV3-2; CDR3 protein: CASSRDPPFKETQYF; CDR3 DNA: TGTGCCAGCAGTCGAGATCCCCCTTTTAAAGAGACCCAGTACTTC
J gene: TRBJ1-2; clone size: -; D gene: TRBD1; V gene: TRBV4-2; CDR3 protein: CASSPKSVGTGTGGYTF; CDR3 DNA: TGTGCCAGCAGCCCGAAAAGTGTAGGGACAGGGACTGGTGGCTACACCTTC
J gene: TRBJ2-7; clone size: -; D gene: -; V gene: TRBV20-1; CDR3 protein: CSAPGERQQYF; CDR3 DNA: TGCAGTGCTCCCGGGGAGAGACAGCAGTACTTC
J gene: TRBJ2-3; clone size: -; D gene: TRBD2; V gene: TRBV7-9; CDR3 protein: CASSFRWAGDTDTQYF; CDR3 DNA: TGTGCCAGCAGCTTCCGATGGGCGGGAGACACAGATACGCAGTATTTT
J gene: TRBJ1-2; clone size: -; D gene: TRBD1; V gene: TRBV3-1/TRBV3-2; CDR3 protein: CASSQVTGGIGYTF; CDR3 DNA: TGTGCCAGCAGCCAAGTCACAGGGGGCATTGGCTACACCTTC
J gene: TRBJ2-3; clone size: -; D gene: TRBD2; V gene: TRBV7-9; CDR3 protein: CASTAAGAGDTQYF; CDR3 DNA: TGTGCCAGCACGGCGGCGGGAGCAGGGGATACGCAGTATTTT
J gene: TRBJ2-3; clone size: -; D gene: -; V gene: TRBV19; CDR3 protein: CASADSGTDTQYF; CDR3 DNA: TGTGCCAGCGCCGACAGTGGCACAGATACGCAGTATTTT
J gene: TRBJ1-1; clone size: -; D gene: -; V gene: TRBV7-3; CDR3 protein: CASSPSLNTEAFF; CDR3 DNA: TGTGCCAGCAGCCCCTCCCTGAACACTGAAGCTTTCTTT
J gene: TRBJ1-2; clone size: -; D gene: -; V gene: TRBV28; CDR3 protein: CASSLLQGQYGYTF; CDR3 DNA: TGTGCCAGCAGTTTATTGCAGGGGCAGTATGGCTACACCTTC
J gene: TRBJ2-1; clone size: -; D gene: -; V gene: TRBV19; CDR3 protein: CASSISSAFDEQFF; CDR3 DNA: TGTGCCAGTAGTATATCAAGCGCCTTTGATGAGCAGTTCTTC
J gene: TRBJ1-1; clone size: -; D gene: -; V gene: TRBV19; CDR3 protein: CASSIGSLMNTEAFF; CDR3 DNA: TGTGCCAGTAGTATTGGTAGTTTAATGAACACTGAAGCTTTCTTT
J gene: TRBJ1-3; clone size: -; D gene: -; V gene: TRBV5-1; CDR3 protein: CASSLEGDRNTIYF; CDR3 DNA: TGCGCCAGCAGCCTGGAGGGGGACAGAAACACCATATATTTT
J gene: TRBJ2-7; clone size: -; D gene: TRBD1; V gene: TRBV6-5; CDR3 protein: CASTPGQGLYEQYF; CDR3 DNA: TGTGCCAGCACGCCGGGACAGGGGTTGTACGAGCAGTACTTC
J gene: TRBJ2-1; clone size: once; D gene: TRBD2; V gene: TRBV7-9; CDR3 protein: CASRLAGALNEQFF; CDR3 DNA: TGTGCCAGCAGGCTAGCGGGAGCGCTGAATGAGCAGTTCTTC
J gene: TRBJ2-7; clone size: -; D gene: TRBD1; V gene: TRBV10-3; CDR3 protein: CAISEATGREQYF; CDR3 DNA: TGTGCCATCAGTGAGGCGACAGGGCGCGAGCAGTACTTC
J gene: TRBJ2-2; clone size: once; D gene: -; V gene: TRBV4-1; CDR3 protein: CASSQRGQAGELFF; CDR3 DNA: TGCGCCAGCAGCCAAAGGGGACAAGCCGGGGAGCTGTTTTTT
J gene: TRBJ1-6; clone size: -; D gene: -; V gene: TRBV4-2; CDR3 protein: CASSQDISQPLHF; CDR3 DNA: TGTGCCAGCAGCCAAGATATATCACAGCCCCTCCACTTT
J gene: TRBJ1-5; clone size: -; D gene: TRBD1; V gene: TRBV6-2/TRBV6-3; CDR3 protein: CASSLTGWAQPQHF; CDR3 DNA: TGTGCCAGCAGTTTGACAGGGTGGGCCCAGCCCCAGCATTTT
J gene: TRBJ1-6; clone size: -; D gene: TRBD1; V gene: TRBV11-2; CDR3 protein: CASNGQGGVSPLHF; CDR3 DNA: TGTGCCAGCAACGGACAGGGAGGCGTTTCACCCCTCCACTTT
J gene: TRBJ1-1; clone size: -; D gene: TRBD1; V gene: TRBV11-2; CDR3 protein: CASSLGPGQGATEAFF; CDR3 DNA: TGTGCCAGCAGCTTAGGGCCCGGACAGGGAGCCACTGAAGCTTTCTTT
J gene: TRBJ1-1; clone size: -; D gene: -; V gene: TRBV27; CDR3 protein: CASTRAPGYTEAFF; CDR3 DNA: TGTGCCAGCACCCGAGCGCCAGGGTACACTGAAGCTTTCTTT
J gene: TRBJ2-2; clone size: -; D gene: TRBD1; V gene: TRBV7-9; CDR3 protein: CASSSDRGMNTGELFF; CDR3 DNA: TGTGCCAGCAGCTCAGACAGGGGGATGAACACCGGGGAGCTGTTTTTT
J gene: TRBJ1-3; clone size: -; D gene: TRBD1; V gene: TRBV6-2/TRBV6-3; CDR3 protein: CASSLTGTGNTIYF; CDR3 DNA: TGTGCCAGCAGCTTGACAGGGACTGGAAACACCATATATTTT
J gene: TRBJ1-1; clone size: -; D gene: -; V gene: TRBV12-3/TRBV12-4; CDR3 protein: CASSFGGEAFF; CDR3 DNA: TGTGCCAGCAGTTTCGGGGGGGAAGCTTTCTTT
J gene: TRBJ1-4; clone size: -; D gene: -; V gene: TRBV7-3; CDR3 protein: CASRSPLLATNEKLFF; CDR3 DNA: TGTGCCAGCCGGTCCCCGTTATTGGCAACTAATGAAAAACTGTTTTTT
J gene: TRBJ2-1; clone size: -; D gene: -; V gene: TRBV7-6; CDR3 protein: CASSSLATTYNEQFF; CDR3 DNA: TGTGCCAGCAGCTCACTAGCCACAACCTACAATGAGCAGTTCTTC
J gene: TRBJ1-4; clone size: -; D gene: TRBD1; V gene: TRBV30; CDR3 protein: CAWMKQGADEKLFF; CDR3 DNA: TGTGCCTGGATGAAACAGGGGGCCGATGAAAAACTGTTTTTT
J gene: TRBJ2-1; clone size: -; D gene: TRBD2; V gene: TRBV24-1; CDR3 protein: CATSDHKSGRGANEQFF; CDR3 DNA: TGTGCCACCAGTGACCATAAGAGCGGGAGGGGGGCAAATGAGCAGTTCTTC
J gene: TRBJ1-1; clone size: -; D gene: -; V gene: TRBV10-1; CDR3 protein: CATRERGFTEAFF; CDR3 DNA: TGCGCCACCCGCGAACGGGGTTTTACTGAAGCTTTCTTT
J gene: TRBJ2-1; clone size: -; D gene: -; V gene: TRBV18; CDR3 protein: CASSPQSSYNEQFF; CDR3 DNA: TGTGCCAGCTCACCACAGAGCTCCTACAATGAGCAGTTCTTC
J gene: TRBJ2-1; clone size: -; D gene: TRBD1; V gene: TRBV6-5; CDR3 protein: CASKLGQVYNEQFF; CDR3 DNA: TGTGCCAGCAAACTCGGACAGGTTTACAATGAGCAGTTCTTC
J gene: TRBJ1-2; clone size: -; D gene: -; V gene: TRBV6-6; CDR3 protein: CASSAGVYGYTF; CDR3 DNA: TGTGCCAGCAGTGCAGGGGTTTATGGCTACACCTTC
J gene: TRBJ2-7; clone size: -; D gene: TRBD2; V gene: TRBV5-4; CDR3 protein: CASSSPYTGGYEQYF; CDR3 DNA: TGTGCCAGCAGCTCCCCGTATACCGGGGGGTACGAGCAGTACTTC
J gene: TRBJ2-2; clone size: once; D gene: TRBD2; V gene: TRBV6-5; CDR3 protein: CASSLSSGGAHGELFF; CDR3 DNA: TGTGCCAGCAGTTTATCTAGCGGGGGGGCCCATGGGGAGCTGTTTTTT
J gene: TRBJ2-2; clone size: -; D gene: -; V gene: TRBV5-1; CDR3 protein: CASSLLEQNTGELFF; CDR3 DNA: TGCGCCAGCAGCTTGTTAGAGCAGAACACCGGGGAGCTGTTTTTT
J gene: TRBJ1-4; clone size: -; D gene: TRBD1; V gene: TRBV27; CDR3 protein: CASSPGQAKGEKLFF; CDR3 DNA: TGTGCCAGCAGTCCCGGACAGGCGAAGGGTGAAAAACTGTTTTTT
J gene: TRBJ2-5; clone size: -; D gene: TRBD2; V gene: TRBV5-1; CDR3 protein: CASSRGYGAGGEETQYF; CDR3 DNA: TGCGCCAGCAGCAGAGGGTATGGAGCGGGAGGAGAAGAGACCCAGTACTTC
J gene: TRBJ2-7; clone size: -; D gene: -; V gene: TRBV4-1; CDR3 protein: CASSQDRGPALYEQYF; CDR3 DNA: TGCGCCAGCAGCCAAGATAGGGGCCCAGCCCTATACGAGCAGTACTTC
J gene: TRBJ1-6; clone size: -; D gene: -; V gene: TRBV7-9; CDR3 protein: CASSLPGIGSPLHF; CDR3 DNA: TGTGCCAGCAGCTTACCAGGGATAGGTTCACCCCTCCACTTT
J gene: TRBJ2-7; clone size: -; D gene: TRBD1; V gene: TRBV2; CDR3 protein: CASRLQGAPYEQYF; CDR3 DNA: TGTGCCAGCAGGTTGCAGGGGGCCCCCTACGAGCAGTACTTC
J gene: TRBJ1-2; clone size: -; D gene: TRBD1; V gene: TRBV4-1; CDR3 protein: CASSVLGRDSYGYTF; CDR3 DNA: TGCGCCAGCAGCGTGCTGGGAAGGGACAGCTATGGCTACACCTTC
J gene: TRBJ2-3; clone size: -; D gene: TRBD2; V gene: TRBV18; CDR3 protein: CASSWTSGSSDTQYF; CDR3 DNA: TGTGCCAGCTCATGGACTAGCGGGAGTTCGGATACGCAGTATTTT
J gene: TRBJ2-3; clone size: -; D gene: -; V gene: TRBV6-5; CDR3 protein: CASRATEGDTQYF; CDR3 DNA: TGTGCCAGCAGGGCGACGGAGGGAGATACGCAGTATTTT
J gene: TRBJ2-1; clone size: once; D gene: -; V gene: TRBV19; CDR3 protein: CASRARRDVGNEQFF; CDR3 DNA: TGTGCCAGTAGGGCCCGGAGGGACGTAGGGAATGAGCAGTTCTTC